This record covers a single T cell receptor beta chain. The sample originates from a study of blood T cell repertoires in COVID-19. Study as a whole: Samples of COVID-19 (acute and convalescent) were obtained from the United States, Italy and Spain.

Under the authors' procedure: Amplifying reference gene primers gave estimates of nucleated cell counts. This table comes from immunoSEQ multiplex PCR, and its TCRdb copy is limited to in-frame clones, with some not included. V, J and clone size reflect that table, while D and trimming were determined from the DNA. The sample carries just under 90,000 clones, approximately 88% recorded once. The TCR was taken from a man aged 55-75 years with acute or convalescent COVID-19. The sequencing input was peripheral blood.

CDR3 in amino acids: CASSQDGQGYGELFF. In DNA, the CDR3 is TGCGCCAGCAGCCAAGATGGGCAGGGATACGGGGAGCTGTTTTTT. The J gene is TRBJ2-2, the V gene TRBV4-1; a possible D gene is TRBD1 (5 bases). There are 15 residues in the CDR3. With 0 bases removed from V and 7 bases from J, the gap between germline ends came to 12 bases. CDR1 and CDR2 from the germline V gene are MGHRA and YSYEKL.